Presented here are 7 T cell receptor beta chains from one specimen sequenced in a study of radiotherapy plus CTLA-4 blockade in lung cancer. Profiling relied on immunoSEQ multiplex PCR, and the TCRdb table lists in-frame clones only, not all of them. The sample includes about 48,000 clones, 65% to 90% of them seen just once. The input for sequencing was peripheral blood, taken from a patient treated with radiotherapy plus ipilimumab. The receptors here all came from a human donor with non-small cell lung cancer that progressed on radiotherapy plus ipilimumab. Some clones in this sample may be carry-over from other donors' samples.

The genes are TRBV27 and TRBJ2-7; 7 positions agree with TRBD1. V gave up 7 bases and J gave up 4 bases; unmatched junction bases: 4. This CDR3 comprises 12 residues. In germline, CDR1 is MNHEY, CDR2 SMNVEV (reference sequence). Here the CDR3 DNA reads TGTGCCAGCATGGGACAGCAATACGAGCAGTACTTC. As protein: CASMGQQYEQYF.

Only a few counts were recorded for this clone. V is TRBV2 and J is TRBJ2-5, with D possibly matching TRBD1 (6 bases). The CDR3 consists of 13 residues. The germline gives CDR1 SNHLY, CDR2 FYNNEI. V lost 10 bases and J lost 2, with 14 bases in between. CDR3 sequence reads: CATTTGSQETQYF. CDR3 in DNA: TGTGCCACCACAACAGGGAGTCAAGAGACCCAGTACTTC.

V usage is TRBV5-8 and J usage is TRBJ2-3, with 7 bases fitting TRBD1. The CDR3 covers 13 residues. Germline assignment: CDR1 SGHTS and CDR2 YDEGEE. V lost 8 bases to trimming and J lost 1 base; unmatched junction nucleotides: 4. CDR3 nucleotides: TGTGCCAGTAGGGGGCCTGGCACAGATACGCAGTATTTT. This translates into CASRGPGTDTQYF.

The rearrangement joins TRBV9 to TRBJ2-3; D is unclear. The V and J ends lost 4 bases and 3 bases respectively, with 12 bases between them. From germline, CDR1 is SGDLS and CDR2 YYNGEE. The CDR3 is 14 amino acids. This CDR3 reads CASSPRPGTDTQYF. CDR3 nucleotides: TGTGCCAGCAGCCCCCGTCCCGGGACAGATACGCAGTATTTT.

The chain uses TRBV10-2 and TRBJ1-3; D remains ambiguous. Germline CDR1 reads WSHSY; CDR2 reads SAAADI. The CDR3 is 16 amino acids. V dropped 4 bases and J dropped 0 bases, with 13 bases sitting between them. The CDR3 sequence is CASSVSRRLSGNTIYF. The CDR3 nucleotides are TGCGCCAGCAGTGTGTCTAGGAGGCTCTCTGGAAACACCATATATTTT.

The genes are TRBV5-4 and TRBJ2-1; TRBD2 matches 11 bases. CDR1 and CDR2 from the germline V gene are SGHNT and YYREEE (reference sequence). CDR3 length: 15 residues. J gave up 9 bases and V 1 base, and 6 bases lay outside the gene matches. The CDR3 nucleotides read TGTGCCAGCAGCTTGACTAGCGGGAGTACGAGTGAGCAGTTCTTC. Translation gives CASSLTSGSTSEQFF. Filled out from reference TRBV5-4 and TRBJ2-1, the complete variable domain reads ETGVTQSPTHLIKTRGQQVTLRCSSQSGHNTVSWYQQALGQGPQFIFQYYREEENGRGNFPPRFSGLQFPNYSSELNVNALELDDSALYLCASSLTSGSTSEQFFGPGTRLTVL.

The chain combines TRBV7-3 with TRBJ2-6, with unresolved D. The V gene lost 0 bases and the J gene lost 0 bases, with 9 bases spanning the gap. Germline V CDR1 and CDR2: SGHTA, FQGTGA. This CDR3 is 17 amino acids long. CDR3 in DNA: TGTGCCAGCAGCTTAACAGGCGGTTCCTCTGGGGCCAACGTCCTGACTTTC. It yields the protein CASSLTGGSSGANVLTF.